This entry lists 7 T cell receptor beta chains sequenced from one sample in a study of T cells after yellow fever vaccination. A single record per CDR3 protein comes from TCRdb applying MiXCR to the 5' RACE reads. This table holds roughly 170,000 distinct CDR3 sequences, approximately 6.2% found once. The source material was CD4+ T cells sorted from PBMCs, sampled on the day of the first yellow fever vaccination. The source of these receptors is a man younger than 35 who received the YFV17D yellow fever vaccine.

This clonotype was counted ten times or more. The chain joins TRBV6-6 to TRBJ2-7; a possible D gene is TRBD2 (6 bases). The CDR3 sequence is 12 residues long. V was trimmed by 7 bases and J by 6 bases, leaving 13 bases between them. Germline values: CDR1 MNHNY, CDR2 SVGAGI (reference sequence). CDR3 bases: TGTGCCAGCATGCGGGGCCTGGGCGAGCAGTACGTC. Translating gives CASMRGLGEQYV.

This clonotype occurred a few times. CDR3 nucleotide sequence: TGTGCCAGCAGCCCGGGGACTAGCGGGGGCCGGGAGACCCAGTACTTC. The encoded protein is CASSPGTSGGRETQYF. V and J are TRBV5-4 and TRBJ2-5; TRBD2 matches 14 bases. With 4 bases clipped from V and 5 bases from J, the junction kept 7 bases outside the gene matches. The CDR3 loop spans 16 amino acids. The V gene's germline CDR1 is SGHNT and CDR2 YYREEE (reference sequence).

This clonotype was found many times. The chain is built from TRBV5-1 and TRBJ2-5; 14 bases are a match to TRBD2. Per the germline V gene, CDR1 is SGHRS and CDR2 is YFSETQ. This CDR3 region has 15 residues. V was pared by 9 bases and J by 1 base, with 5 bases of the junction left unmatched. The CDR3 spells CATGLAGGSQETQYF. The CDR3, as DNA: TGCGCCACCGGACTAGCGGGGGGCAGCCAAGAGACCCAGTACTTC.

This clonotype was recorded a few times. J is TRBJ2-7 and V is TRBV7-2; D call uncertain. Looked up from germline, CDR1 is SGHTA and CDR2 is FQGNSA. This CDR3 region has 13 residues. V was cut by 0 bases and J by 0 bases, with 3 bases left in between. The CDR3 protein is CASSLANSYEQYV. The CDR3 DNA follows: TGTGCCAGCAGCTTAGCCAACTCCTACGAGCAGTACGTC.

In this sample, this clonotype turned up many times. This chain uses TRBV6-5 with TRBJ1-3; D unclear. V was trimmed by 3 bases and J by 1 base, leaving 13 bases between them. The germline V gene encodes CDR1 MNHEY and CDR2 SVGAGI. This CDR3 is 16 amino acids long. The CDR3 nucleotides read TGTGCCAGCAGTTATGGGCTGGGGTCTTCTGGAAACACCATATATTTT. As protein: CASSYGLGSSGNTIYF.

This clonotype was seen many times. The chain carries TRBV27 and TRBJ1-5, with D uncertain. CDR1 is MNHEY, CDR2 SMNVEV, per germline (reference sequence). V was shortened by 8 bases and J by 5 bases, with 16 bases between the two germline ends. CDR3 length: 14 amino acids. CDR3 protein: CASQKLTGHQPQHF. In nucleotides, the CDR3 is TGTGCCAGCCAGAAACTCACCGGGCATCAGCCCCAGCATTTT.

At least ten counts were recorded for this clonotype. The chain employs TRBV9 and TRBJ2-2; 7 positions agree with TRBD2. Germline V gene sequence: CDR1 SGDLS, CDR2 YYNGEE. V gave up 2 bases and J gave up 6 bases; unmatched junction bases: 7. The CDR3 has 15 amino acids. The CDR3 sequence is CASSVGGTQAGELFF. The DNA for the CDR3 is TGTGCCAGCAGCGTCGGGGGGACTCAAGCCGGGGAGCTGTTTTTT.